The 16 T cell receptor beta chains listed next were all sequenced from one sample in a study of blood T cell repertoires in COVID-19. The protocol was immunoSEQ multiplex PCR, while the TCRdb copy is restricted to in-frame clones and leaves out a portion. The sample gives roughly 280,000 clones, more than 75% of which show up once; about 5.2% is in the top ten. The sample comprised peripheral blood. These receptors all come from an older woman with COVID-19, enrolled during active disease.

V gene TRBV9 combines with J gene TRBJ1-6, with TRBD1 matching over 7 bases. Per the germline V gene, CDR1 is SGDLS and CDR2 is YYNGEE. Trimming cost V 0 bases and J 4 bases; bases outside gene matches: 10. The CDR3 covers 18 residues. The CDR3 DNA sequence: TGTGCCAGCAGCGTAGATCCGAGGACAGGTTTTTATAATTCACCCCTCCACTTT. Translation: CASSVDPRTGFYNSPLHF. Full variable domain (rest looked up from reference TRBV9 and TRBJ1-6): DSGVTQTPKHLITATGQRVTLRCSPRSGDLSVYWYQQSLDQGLQFLIQYYNGEERAKGNILERFSAQQFPDLHSELNLSSLELGDSALYFCASSVDPRTGFYNSPLHFGNGTRLTVT.

The V call is TRBV30, the J call TRBJ1-1, with no clear D. V was trimmed by 4 bases and J by 11 bases, leaving 17 bases between them. In germline, CDR1 is GTSNPN, CDR2 SVGIG (reference sequence). This CDR3 region has 12 residues. Written as DNA, the CDR3 is TGTGCCTGGAACCCCCAACCAACGGGGGCTTTCTTT. Translated, it gives CAWNPQPTGAFF.

This chain uses TRBV7-3 with TRBJ2-5; TRBD2 matches at 9 bases. V gave up 5 bases and J gave up 5 bases; unmatched junction bases: 12. The CDR3 is made up of 16 amino acids. Germline CDR1 is SGHTA and CDR2 is FQGTGA. The CDR3 coding sequence is TGTGCCAGCAGCCAGGGCCCTGCGGGAGGGCGGGAGACCCAGTACTTC. This encodes CASSQGPAGGRETQYF.

This chain connects TRBV9 to TRBJ2-3; 9 bases fit TRBD1. The junction had 4 bases not matched to a gene; V was cut back by 4 bases and J by 1 base. Per the germline V gene, CDR1 is SGDLS and CDR2 is YYNGEE. CDR3 length: 15 residues. This chain's CDR3 is CASSLWDRGTDTQYF. In nucleotides, the CDR3 is TGTGCCAGCAGCCTATGGGACAGGGGCACAGATACGCAGTATTTT.

The chain couples TRBV18 to TRBJ2-1; TRBD2 matches 9 bases. The ends lost 6 bases at V and 2 bases at J; junction bases unmatched: 8. Germline V gene lookup returns CDR1 KGHSH and CDR2 LQKENI. CDR3 length equals 16 residues. In DNA form, the CDR3 reads TGTGCCAGCTCGACCCAACTAGCGGGTGCCTACAATGAGCAGTTCTTC. Its protein product is CASSTQLAGAYNEQFF.

The chain combines TRBV19 with TRBJ2-1; 8 bases are a match to TRBD1. This CDR3 spans 15 amino acids. V trimming: 5 bases; J trimming: 5 bases; junction bases outside the gene matches: 8. Germline CDR1 reads LNHDA; CDR2 reads SQIVND (reference sequence). In nucleotides, the CDR3 is TGTGCCAGTAGTGGCCAGGGGGCGGCGAACAATGAGCAGTTCTTC. This sequence encodes CASSGQGAANNEQFF.

The chain is built from TRBV4-2 and TRBJ1-2, with 7 bases matching TRBD1. Trimming cost V 2 bases and J 2 bases; bases outside gene matches: 5. CDR1 and CDR2 (germline): LGHNA, YNFKEQ. This CDR3 contains 15 residues. In nucleotides, the CDR3 is TGTGCCAGCAGCCAACAACCGGGACAGAACTATGGCTACACCTTC. The encoded protein is CASSQQPGQNYGYTF.

The V call is TRBV6-5, the J call TRBJ1-2, with D maybe TRBD1 (5 bases). The CDR3 runs to 14 residues. From germline, CDR1 is MNHEY and CDR2 SVGAGI. V dropped 7 bases and J dropped 4 bases, with 16 bases sitting between them. CDR3 sequence reads: CASTTWGYGYGYTF. The CDR3 nucleotides read TGTGCCAGCACCACGTGGGGCTACGGCTATGGCTACACCTTC.

The genes are TRBV19 and TRBJ2-3, with D perhaps TRBD1 (6 bases). The germline V and J ends were trimmed by 5 bases and 4 bases, with 13 bases remaining between them. CDR1 and CDR2 (germline): LNHDA, SQIVND (reference sequence). The CDR3 sequence is 14 residues long. CDR3 DNA sequence: TGTGCCAGTAGTCCACAGGGTTATCCAGATACGCAGTATTTT. This gives the protein CASSPQGYPDTQYF. Complete variable domain (other parts from reference TRBV19 and TRBJ2-3): DGGITQSPKYLFRKEGQNVTLSCEQNLNHDAMYWYRQDPGQGLRLIYYSQIVNDFQKGDIAEGYSVSREKKESFPLTVTSAQKNPTAFYLCASSPQGYPDTQYFGPGTRLTVL.

The chain uses TRBV3-1 (or the pseudogene TRBV3-2) and TRBJ1-3; D not certain. With 4 bases removed from V and 0 bases from J, the gap between germline ends came to 7 bases. The CDR3 is 14 residues long. CDR1 and CDR2 from the germline V gene are LGHDT and YNNKEL (reference sequence). Here the CDR3 reads CASSRRDSGNTIYF. In DNA form, the CDR3 reads TGTGCCAGCAGCCGGAGAGACTCTGGAAACACCATATATTTT.

In regard to this clone: A junction boundary mismatches the germline segment, possibly from a read error. The chain recombines TRBV12-3 or TRBV12-4 with TRBJ1-2; D is unresolved. This CDR3 is built from 13 residues. The CDR3 here is CASSLAGDYGWGF. The CDR3 DNA follows: TGTGCCAGCAGTTTAGCCGGGGATTATGGCTGGGGCTTC.

The rearrangement uses TRBV4-1 and TRBJ1-2, with D unresolved. This CDR3 has 14 amino acids. V was clipped by 0 bases and J by 2 bases, with 7 bases between them. Germline CDR1 and CDR2: MGHRA and YSYEKL. CDR3 in DNA: TGCGCCAGCAGCCAAGATTTACAGAACTATGGCTACACCTTC. It specifies CASSQDLQNYGYTF.

This clone is a singleton in its sample. The rearrangement joins TRBV3-1 (or the pseudogene TRBV3-2) to TRBJ1-6, with TRBD1 as a possible D gene (6 bases). Germline CDR1 is LGHDT and CDR2 is YNNKEL (reference sequence). The CDR3 has 13 amino acids. The V end lost 0 bases, the J end lost 17 bases, and 14 bases lay between the germline ends. The CDR3 DNA reads TGTGCCAGCAGCCAAGATCTTACAGGACAGATCCACTTT. Its translation: CASSQDLTGQIHF.

This sequence joins TRBV12-3 or TRBV12-4 and TRBJ1-2, with D unresolved. CDR3 length: 13 residues. The ends were cut back, 5 bases at V and 0 bases at J, with 7 bases in the middle. CDR3 in DNA: TGTGCCAGCAGTCTAAAACCTAACTATGGCTACACCTTC. This translates into CASSLKPNYGYTF.

The gene calls are TRBV5-1 and TRBJ1-6; unclear D gene. Between the trimmed V and J ends, which lost 0 bases and 14 bases, there was a span of 15 bases. The CDR3 totals 14 residues. The V gene's germline CDR1 is SGHRS and CDR2 YFSETQ. In DNA, the CDR3 is TGCGCCAGCAGCTTGGACAGACCGACCGGGACCCTCCACTTT. It translates to CASSLDRPTGTLHF.

This clone was seen once. V is TRBV5-6 and J is TRBJ1-4, with unresolved D. V was clipped by 2 bases and J by 3 bases, with 8 bases between them. CDR1 is SGHDT and CDR2 is YYEEEE in the germline V gene. This CDR3 has 14 amino acids. The CDR3 DNA follows: TGTGCCAGCAGCTTCCGGGTCTCTAATGAAAAACTGTTTTTT. It translates to CASSFRVSNEKLFF.